These 18 T cell receptor beta chains originate from one sample sequenced in a study of OX40 agonist ivuxolimab in advanced cancers. Library preparation used the immunoSEQ multiplex PCR assay. This immuneACCESS table, as held by TCRdb, lists in-frame sequences with V and J called but not all clones. Of the missing ones, under half trace to an unresolved V gene in checked studies; the others have no known cause. The sample contains tens of thousands of clones, approximately 86% of them found a single time. 0.7% to 0.9% of the sample is held by the ten biggest clonotypes. The material was CD4+ or CD8+ T cells sorted from blood, obtained in a trial of the OX40 agonist ivuxolimab. Receptor source: an adult with an advanced solid tumor such as melanoma, head and neck, liver or kidney cancer.

This chain connects TRBV4-1 to TRBJ1-1; D gene uncertain. Germline V CDR1 and CDR2: MGHRA, YSYEKL. The CDR3 is 20 amino acids. The germline V and J ends were trimmed by 5 bases and 0 bases, with 28 bases remaining between them. This CDR3 is CASSTRSGMGSAYLNTEAFF. The CDR3 region has the DNA TGCGCCAGCAGCACACGCTCCGGGATGGGGAGCGCTTACCTGAACACTGAAGCTTTCTTT.

The rearrangement joins TRBV6-6 to TRBJ1-3; D might be TRBD1 (5 bases). CDR3 length: 14 amino acids. Per germline, CDR1 MNHNY and CDR2 SVGAGI (reference sequence). V lost 6 bases, J lost 3 bases, and 12 bases lay in between. The CDR3 coding sequence is TGTGCCAGCAGCTTTCAGGGCGGTGGAAACACCATATATTTT. It translates to CASSFQGGGNTIYF.

The gene calls are TRBV9 and TRBJ2-1; D not certain. V lost 3 bases and J 7 bases, leaving 11 bases between the germline ends. Germline V gene sequence: CDR1 SGDLS, CDR2 YYNGEE. CDR3 length equals 13 residues. The CDR3 DNA sequence: TGTGCCAGCAGCGCGTACCTTAGTAATGAGCAGTTCTTC. Translated: CASSAYLSNEQFF.

This sequence joins TRBV27 and TRBJ1-2; D is possibly TRBD1 (6 bases). Between the trimmed V and J ends, which lost 6 bases and 6 bases, there was a span of 17 bases. The CDR3 loop spans 14 amino acids. Germline V gives CDR1 MNHEY, CDR2 SMNVEV (reference sequence). The CDR3 spells CASRTESGGHGYTF. CDR3 coding DNA: TGTGCCAGCAGAACCGAATCGGGGGGCCATGGCTACACCTTC.

The chain joins TRBV5-1 to TRBJ2-1, with 7 bases that match TRBD2. The V gene's germline CDR1 is SGHRS and CDR2 YFSETQ. The CDR3 covers 19 residues. J gave up 7 bases and V 2 bases, and 21 bases lay outside the gene matches. CDR3 protein: CASSFSFVGWGNGRNEQFF. The CDR3 DNA reads as TGCGCCAGCAGCTTTAGTTTTGTTGGGTGGGGGAACGGGAGGAATGAGCAGTTCTTC.

This chain connects TRBV5-1 to TRBJ2-5; 10 nucleotides align to TRBD2. Germline CDR1 SGHRS, CDR2 YFSETQ. The CDR3 consists of 16 residues. Trimming removed 0 bases from V and 4 bases from J; junction bases left unmatched: 6. CDR3 DNA sequence: TGCGCCAGCAGCTTGGCCCAGGCTAGCGGGAGAGAGACCCAGTACTTC. Its protein is CASSLAQASGRETQYF.

This chain uses TRBV9 with TRBJ1-1, with 7 bases aligning to TRBD1. There are 15 residues in the CDR3. Germline-derived CDR1 and CDR2 are SGDLS and YYNGEE. With 2 bases clipped from V and 1 base from J, the junction kept 5 bases outside the gene matches. The CDR3 region is CASSVTGRGNTEAFF. For the CDR3, the DNA is TGTGCCAGCAGCGTGACAGGGAGGGGGAACACTGAAGCTTTCTTT.

This chain connects TRBV6-4 to TRBJ2-5; a weak D match, TRBD1 (5 bases). The CDR3 consists of 14 residues. Germline-derived CDR1 and CDR2 are MRHNA and SNTAGT. Trimming removed 4 bases from V and 2 bases from J, with 11 bases in between. In DNA form, the CDR3 reads TGTGCCAGCAGTGTTTGCCAGGGTCAAGAGACCCAGTACTTC. Translation gives CASSVCQGQETQYF.

J is TRBJ2-7 and V is TRBV6-6, with TRBD2 identical over 14 bases. This CDR3 is 16 amino acids long. With 0 bases clipped from V and 7 bases from J, the junction kept 5 bases outside the gene matches. Germline V gives CDR1 MNHNY, CDR2 SVGAGI (reference sequence). As DNA, the CDR3 is TGTGCCAGCAGTTACTCGACTAGCGGGGGGGCGGGTGAGCAGTACTTC. This translates into CASSYSTSGGAGEQYF.

This clone was detected once. The chain couples TRBV5-5 to TRBJ1-1; D not certain. Per the germline V gene, CDR1 is SGHKS and CDR2 is YYEKEE (reference sequence). The CDR3 covers 14 residues. V gave up 4 bases and J gave up 1 base, with 11 bases separating them. The CDR3 is CASSPLVSNTEAFF. CDR3 nucleotides: TGTGCCAGCAGCCCTTTAGTATCGAACACTGAAGCTTTCTTT.

The chain couples TRBV7-9 to TRBJ2-5, with D possibly being TRBD1 (5 bases). There are 15 residues in the CDR3. The germline CDR1 and CDR2 sequences are SEHNR and FQNEAQ (reference sequence). V was cut by 1 base and J by 1 base, with 10 bases left in between. CDR3 sequence: CASSLEVGPQETQYF. CDR3 DNA: TGTGCCAGCAGCTTAGAAGTGGGGCCCCAAGAGACCCAGTACTTC.

The chain uses TRBV28 and TRBJ1-2, with a weak D call TRBD1 (5 bases). The CDR3 sequence is 13 residues long. Germline V gene sequence: CDR1 MDHEN, CDR2 SYDVKM. The V gene lost 2 bases and the J gene lost 7 bases, with 11 bases spanning the gap. CDR3 residues: CASSLGRVSGYTF. The CDR3 coding sequence is TGTGCCAGCAGTTTAGGCAGGGTCAGTGGCTACACCTTC.

This clone turned up a few times. V usage is TRBV11-2 and J usage is TRBJ1-1; no firm D call. This CDR3 is 16 amino acids long. The germline V and J ends were trimmed by 0 bases and 1 base, with 12 bases remaining between them. Germline V gene data show CDR1 as SGHAT and CDR2 as FQNNGV. As DNA, the CDR3 is TGTGCCAGCAGCTTAGAGTTTGGCGCCAGGAACACTGAAGCTTTCTTT. It encodes CASSLEFGARNTEAFF.

This clone appeared a few times. The chain is built from TRBV19 and TRBJ1-1, with TRBD1 identical over 9 bases. The V and J ends lost 6 bases and 3 bases, in that order; junction bases with no gene match: 8. Per the germline V gene, CDR1 is LNHDA and CDR2 is SQIVND (reference sequence). The CDR3 runs to 15 residues. The CDR3 protein is CASRRQGEIDTEAFF. CDR3 in DNA: TGTGCCAGTAGGCGACAGGGGGAAATCGACACTGAAGCTTTCTTT.

V and J are TRBV4-2 and TRBJ1-2; 8 bases align to TRBD1. The CDR3 totals 14 residues. The germline gives CDR1 LGHNA, CDR2 YNFKEQ. Trimming at V came to 8 bases and at J to 4 bases, leaving 9 bases not matched to a gene. The CDR3 bases are TGTGCCAGCCAGCCGGGACAGGCCGGCTATGGCTACACCTTC. Protein sequence: CASQPGQAGYGYTF.

The gene calls are TRBV30 and TRBJ2-7; D might be TRBD1 or TRBD2, each matching 5 bases. Trimming left V 5 bases short and J 3 bases short, with 14 bases between. There are 13 residues in the CDR3. Germline V lookup: CDR1 GTSNPN, CDR2 SVGIG (reference sequence). The CDR3 DNA follows: TGTGCCTGGTCCCGGGACCTCTTCTACGAGCAGTACTTC. Protein: CAWSRDLFYEQYF.

This clone was counted ten times or more. V and J are TRBV4-3 and TRBJ2-7, with D perhaps matching TRBD2 (5 bases). Deletions cut 0 bases from V and 2 bases from J, with 14 bases between. This CDR3 comprises 16 residues. Germline lookup yields CDR1 LGHNA and CDR2 YSLEER. CDR3 amino acids: CASSQDSGIRAYEQYF. In nucleotides, the CDR3 is TGCGCCAGCAGCCAAGACTCGGGAATCAGAGCCTACGAGCAGTACTTC.

The chain couples TRBV7-3 to TRBJ1-2; 11 nucleotides agree with TRBD1. The junction had 8 bases not matched to a gene; V was cut back by 4 bases and J by 7 bases. The CDR3 runs 15 residues. The germline V gene has CDR1 SGHTA and CDR2 FQGTGA. The CDR3 DNA follows: TGTGCCAGCAGCTGGAAGGGACAGGGGGATAGTGGCTACACCTTC. Its protein product is CASSWKGQGDSGYTF.